The present T cell receptor (beta chain) was sequenced within a study of cytomegalovirus exposure and HLA in healthy donors. Germline CDR1 and CDR2: GTSNPN and SVGIG (reference sequence). Deletions cut 0 bases from V and 3 bases from J, with 8 bases between. The CDR3 is made up of 13 amino acids. This PCR relied on a set of 60 Vbeta primers and 13 Jbeta primers. The data were produced by immunoSEQ multiplex PCR, yet TCRdb's version contains in-frame clones alone and is incomplete. The sample shows about 94,000 clones, approximately 66% of them seen only once. About this clone: Its antigen is undetermined.

Overall study results and limits: In a later analysis, TCR beta V- and J-gene trimming was associated with a missense DCLRE1C variant. Roughly uniform depth of sequencing across donors was assumed in presence/absence analyses.

The chain links TRBV30 to TRBJ2-5; weak D call: TRBD1 (6 bases). The sequence derives from a man aged 30 to 45 in good health and CMV-seronegative. Specimen: PBMCs. The CDR3 region is CAWSVGQKETQYF. The CDR3 nucleotides are TGTGCCTGGAGTGTCGGACAGAAAGAGACCCAGTACTTC.